Shown below are 16 T cell receptor beta chains from a single sample sequenced in a study of CD8 T cells in ankylosing spondylitis. Findings and caveats of the study: Among TCR beta sequences, a motif of under ten highly homologous variants appeared characteristic of ankylosing spondylitis blood.

No cognate antigen is known for these TCRs. TCRdb reanalysed the 5' RACE reads using MiXCR and keeps one entry per CDR3 protein. Of around 490,000 distinct CDR3 sequences in the sample, about 5.4% are singletons; the top ten hold 3% to 4.5%. Input material: blood, either unsorted or a sorted T cell fraction (not recorded which). The receptors here all came from a male donor with ankylosing spondylitis.

This clonotype was seen ten or more times. The chain joins TRBV5-1 to TRBJ1-1, with a tentative D call TRBD1 (6 bases). Germline CDR1 is SGHRS and CDR2 is YFSETQ. Between the trimmed V and J ends, which lost 4 bases and 1 base, there was a span of 11 bases. CDR3 size: 14 residues. Here the CDR3 reads CASSTGGQNTEAFF. CDR3 DNA: TGCGCCAGCAGCACGGGGGGGCAGAACACTGAAGCTTTCTTT.

This clonotype was seen many times. The rearrangement joins TRBV9 to TRBJ2-2; the D gene could be TRBD1 or TRBD2 (6 bases each). Germline assignment: CDR1 SGDLS and CDR2 YYNGEE. V gave up 4 bases and J gave up 5 bases, with 15 bases separating them. This CDR3 comprises 15 residues. CDR3 sequence: CASSRGGSRTGELFF. CDR3 DNA: TGTGCCAGCAGCCGAGGGGGGTCCCGTACCGGGGAGCTGTTTTTT. The full variable domain, completed using reference TRBV9 and TRBJ2-2, is DSGVTQTPKHLITATGQRVTLRCSPRSGDLSVYWYQQSLDQGLQFLIQYYNGEERAKGNILERFSAQQFPDLHSELNLSSLELGDSALYFCASSRGGSRTGELFFGEGSRLTVL.

This clonotype was observed a few times. This rearrangement joins TRBV7-2 to TRBJ1-1; D possibly corresponds to TRBD1 (5 bases). The germline CDR1 and CDR2 sequences are SGHTA and FQGNSA. The length of the CDR3 is 13 residues. The ends were cut back, 1 base at V and 10 bases at J, with 13 bases in the middle. CDR3 protein: CASSLDPGPGAFF. CDR3 nucleotides: TGTGCCAGCAGCTTAGATCCGGGGCCAGGAGCTTTCTTT.

This rearrangement joins TRBV20-1 to TRBJ2-1, with 13 bases fitting TRBD2. V lost 4 bases to trimming and J lost 6 bases; unmatched junction nucleotides: 6. The CDR3 has 15 residues. Germline values: CDR1 DFQATT, CDR2 SNEGSKA (reference sequence). CDR3 in amino acids: CSATKTSGRSNEQFF. The CDR3 DNA is TGCAGTGCTACCAAGACTAGCGGGAGGAGCAATGAGCAGTTCTTC.

This clonotype was found a few times. This chain uses TRBV19 with TRBJ2-7; D is possibly TRBD1 (7 bases). This CDR3 comprises 16 residues. Trimming took off 3 bases at V and 0 bases at J, with 15 bases between the two ends. The germline V gene encodes CDR1 LNHDA and CDR2 SQIVND (reference sequence). CDR3 nucleotide sequence: TGTGCCAGTAGTATTCAGGGGGGAGCTAGCTCCTACGAGCAGTACTTC. Residues: CASSIQGGASSYEQYF. Full variable domain (outside the CDR3, taken from reference TRBV19 and TRBJ2-7): DGGITQSPKYLFRKEGQNVTLSCEQNLNHDAMYWYRQDPGQGLRLIYYSQIVNDFQKGDIAEGYSVSREKKESFPLTVTSAQKNPTAFYLCASSIQGGASSYEQYFGPGTRLTVT.

The sample holds many counts of this clonotype. This rearrangement joins TRBV6-5 to TRBJ2-1, with D possibly matching TRBD2 (6 bases). Trimming took off 0 bases at V and 6 bases at J, with 9 bases between the two ends. The CDR3 has 14 residues. Germline V gives CDR1 MNHEY, CDR2 SVGAGI. The CDR3, as DNA: TGTGCCAGCAGTTACTCGGACTACTTCAATGAGCAGTTCTTC. It yields the protein CASSYSDYFNEQFF.

V usage is TRBV11-2 and J usage is TRBJ2-7; 7 nucleotides align to TRBD1. The V gene's germline CDR1 is SGHAT and CDR2 FQNNGV. This CDR3 is built from 16 residues. V lost 5 bases, J lost 2 bases, and 12 bases stayed unmatched. The CDR3 nucleotides read TGTGCCAGCAGCGGAGGCGTTTGGGGACAGACCTACGAGCAGTACTTC. Its protein is CASSGGVWGQTYEQYF. The complete variable domain, with remaining parts taken from reference TRBV11-2 and TRBJ2-7, reads EAGVAQSPRYKIIEKRQSVAFWCNPISGHATLYWYQQILGQGPKLLIQFQNNGVVDDSQLPKDRFSAERLKGVDSTLKIQPAKLEDSAVYLCASSGGVWGQTYEQYFGPGTRLTVT.

This clonotype was detected many times. This chain connects TRBV12-3 or TRBV12-4 to TRBJ2-1; D is uncertain. Between the trimmed V and J ends, which lost 5 bases and 9 bases, there was a span of 11 bases. CDR3 length equals 12 residues. Written as DNA, the CDR3 is TGTGCCAGCAGTGTCGTCCCCCCTGAGCAGTTCTTC. As protein: CASSVVPPEQFF.

The V gene is TRBV18, the J gene TRBJ1-4; 8 bases map to TRBD1. The germline CDR1 and CDR2 sequences are KGHSH and LQKENI. After removal of 5 bases from V and 5 bases from J, the junction contained 7 bases not matched to a gene. The CDR3 spans 15 residues. The CDR3 region is CASSFLRQGNEKLFF. As DNA, the CDR3 is TGTGCCAGCTCATTCCTAAGACAGGGGAATGAAAAACTGTTTTTT.

CDR3 residues: CSARFRDRGRLGGEQYF. CDR3 sequence (DNA): TGCAGTGCTAGATTCCGGGACAGGGGCCGGCTGGGTGGCGAGCAGTACTTC. V and J are TRBV20-1 and TRBJ2-7, with TRBD1 matching 10 bases. Germline CDR1 and CDR2: DFQATT and SNEGSKA (reference sequence). V gave up 2 bases and J gave up 6 bases; unmatched junction bases: 16. The CDR3 is made up of 17 amino acids.

The table lists this clonotype with many counts. J is TRBJ2-3 and V is TRBV29-1; 9 nucleotides line up with TRBD2. The V and J ends lost 6 bases and 1 base, in that order; junction bases with no gene match: 8. CDR3 length equals 15 residues. Germline CDR1 and CDR2: SQVTM and ANQGSEA. This chain's CDR3 is CSVVRTSARTDTQYF. The CDR3 bases are TGCAGCGTAGTCAGGACTAGCGCTCGCACAGATACGCAGTATTTT.

This clonotype was recorded at least ten times. V and J are TRBV20-1 and TRBJ2-5; no firm D call. The CDR3 consists of 13 residues. From germline, CDR1 is DFQATT and CDR2 SNEGSKA (reference sequence). Trimming pared 3 bases from V and 5 bases from J, leaving 13 bases between. The CDR3 spells CSASPGPVETQYF. CDR3 in DNA: TGCAGTGCTAGCCCCGGGCCGGTGGAGACCCAGTACTTC.

This clonotype was seen repeatedly, ten times or more. The chain uses TRBV10-3 and TRBJ2-7, with 13 bases matching TRBD2. Germline V lookup: CDR1 ENHRY, CDR2 SYGVKD. Germline trimming cut 5 bases from V and 3 bases from J; bases unmatched to any gene: 4. The CDR3 covers 15 residues. The CDR3 coding sequence is TGTGCCATCAGTACCCGGACTAGCGGGAGCTACGAGCAGTACTTC. Translating gives CAISTRTSGSYEQYF.

This clonotype was seen ten or more times. The chain uses TRBV20-1 and TRBJ1-5; D may be TRBD1 (6 bases). The CDR3 loop spans 17 amino acids. From germline, CDR1 is DFQATT and CDR2 SNEGSKA (reference sequence). Trimming took 0 bases from V and 0 from J, leaving 15 bases between them. The CDR3 region has the DNA TGCAGTGCTAGAGACGATCCGGGACACCCTAGCAATCAGCCCCAGCATTTT. It encodes CSARDDPGHPSNQPQHF.

This clonotype was detected only a few times. The V gene is TRBV6-4, the J gene TRBJ2-3, with D perhaps TRBD1 (8 bases). Between the trimmed V and J ends, which lost 5 bases and 9 bases, there was a span of 21 bases. Germline V gene sequence: CDR1 MRHNA, CDR2 SNTAGT. CDR3 length: 15 amino acids. The CDR3 protein is CASSTGGGPKFTQYF. The CDR3, as DNA: TGTGCCAGCAGTACAGGGGGAGGGCCGAAGTTCACGCAGTATTTT.

This clonotype occurred many times. V gene TRBV5-1 combines with J gene TRBJ1-6; D might be TRBD1 (6 bases). V lost 2 bases, J lost 8 bases, and 11 bases lay in between. Germline values: CDR1 SGHRS, CDR2 YFSETQ. CDR3 length: 14 residues. CDR3 region: CASSFGGLDSPLHF. CDR3 DNA sequence: TGCGCCAGCAGCTTTGGGGGCTTGGATTCACCCCTCCACTTT.